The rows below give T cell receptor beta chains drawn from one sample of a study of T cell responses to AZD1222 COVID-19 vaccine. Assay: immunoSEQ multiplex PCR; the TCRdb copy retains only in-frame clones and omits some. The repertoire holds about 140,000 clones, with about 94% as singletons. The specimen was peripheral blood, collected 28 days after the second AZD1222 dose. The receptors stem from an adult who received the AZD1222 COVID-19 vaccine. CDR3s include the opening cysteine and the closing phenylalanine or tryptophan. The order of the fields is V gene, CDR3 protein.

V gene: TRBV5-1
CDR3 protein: CASSFKRSGNTGELFF

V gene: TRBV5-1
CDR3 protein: CASSLGGHYGYTF

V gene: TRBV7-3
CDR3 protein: CASSLSRNTGELFF

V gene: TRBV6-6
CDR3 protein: CASSYGGSDQPQHF

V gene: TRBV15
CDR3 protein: CATSRVKAGAAYEQYF

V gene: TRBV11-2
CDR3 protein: CASTDTTRNTEAFF

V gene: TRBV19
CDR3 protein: CASTGGYNEQFF

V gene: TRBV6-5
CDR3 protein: CASKAGRSYNSPLHF

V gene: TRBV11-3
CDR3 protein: CASSGQGTNEQYF

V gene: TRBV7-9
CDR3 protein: CASSFTRGVEKLFF

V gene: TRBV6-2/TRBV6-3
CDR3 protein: CASSYMGQGVGEQYF

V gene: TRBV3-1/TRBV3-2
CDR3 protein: CASSQAGAGGNTIYF

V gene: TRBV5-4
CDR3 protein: CASSSGTGRETQYF

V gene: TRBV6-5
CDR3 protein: CASGRRVDGENIQYF

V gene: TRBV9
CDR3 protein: CASSGTGGSDQPQHF

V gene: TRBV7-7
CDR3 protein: CASSFQRVLGATNEKLFF

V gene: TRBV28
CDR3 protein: CASSLHRGLNTEAFF

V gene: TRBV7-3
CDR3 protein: CASSPGLAYEQFF

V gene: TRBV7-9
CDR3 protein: CASSLYLGGDLNTEAFF

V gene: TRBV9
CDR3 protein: CASSVEVGTGGPPKETQYF

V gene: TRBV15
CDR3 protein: CATSRDDRGHAEQYF

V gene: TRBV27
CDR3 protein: CASRKTARPGNTIYF

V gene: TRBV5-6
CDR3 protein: CASGGPIHGYTEAFF

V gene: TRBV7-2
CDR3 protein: CASSVQGAGSSYEQYF

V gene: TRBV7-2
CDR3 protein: CATGAGGIVSYNEQFF

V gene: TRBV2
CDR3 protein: CASSRANYGYTF

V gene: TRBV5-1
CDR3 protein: CASSLEGMSNQPQHF

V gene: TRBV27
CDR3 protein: CASTGLGQGADTQYF

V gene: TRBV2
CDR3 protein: CATRRDRAYEQYF

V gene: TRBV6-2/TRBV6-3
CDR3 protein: CASSYVSSPLHF

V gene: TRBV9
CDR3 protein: CASSVSLGITNEKLFF

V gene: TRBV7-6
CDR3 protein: CASSLGGLAGNPYNEQFF

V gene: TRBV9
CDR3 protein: CASSVESATRTDTQYF

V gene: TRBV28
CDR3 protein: CASSSSRKAFF

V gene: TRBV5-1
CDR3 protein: CASSDQGQGTDTQYF

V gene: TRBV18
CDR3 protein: CASSPKDTEAFF

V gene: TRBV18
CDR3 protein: CASSPAWSSYNEQFF

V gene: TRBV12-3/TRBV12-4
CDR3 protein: CASSPGGANEQFF

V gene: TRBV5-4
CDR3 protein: CASSLSGSSGNTIYF

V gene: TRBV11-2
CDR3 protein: CASSPSPDPYGYTF

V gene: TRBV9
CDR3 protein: CASSAPSGANVLTF

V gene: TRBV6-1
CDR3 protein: CASSDPPGTGDNYGYTF

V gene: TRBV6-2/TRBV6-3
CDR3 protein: CASSSPGRAFGNTIYF

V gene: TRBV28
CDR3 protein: CASSSPRTSGRLHTGELFF

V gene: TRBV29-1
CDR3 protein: CSVEDVGAPDGEQFF

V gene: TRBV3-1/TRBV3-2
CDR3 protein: CASSQGGGHSRGYTF

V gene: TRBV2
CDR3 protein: CASSERGVGGTDTQYF